This T cell receptor (beta chain) appears in the sequencing data of a study of shared clonotypes between healthy human individuals. Findings and limits, study-wide: Only blood underwent sampling, and tissue repertoires likely differ.

Each unsorted sample relied on 90 million or so PBMCs as its source of genomic DNA. The unsorted PBMC replicate PCRs were performed with 300 ng DNA, some 30,000 T cell genomes. TCRdb's table, derived via immunoSEQ multiplex PCR, lists solely in-frame clones and lacks some. The table lists 400,000 to 600,000 clones, around 79% of them singletons. The sample holds a few counts of this clone. Antigen unknown. The sample has other DNA sequences that encode this CDR3 too. CDR1 is LGHNA and CDR2 is YSLEER in the germline V gene. Trimming cost V 0 bases and J 1 base, with 7 bases left between them. The CDR3 length is 15 residues.

The sequence was collected from a woman aged 40 to 55 in good health. Some clones in this sample may be carry-over from other donors' samples. V and J are TRBV4-3 and TRBJ1-5; D not resolved. The source material was PBMCs. The CDR3 DNA reads TGCGCCAGCAGCCAAGATGGATGGAGCAATCAGCCCCAGCATTTT. Its protein product is CASSQDGWSNQPQHF.